The 15 T cell receptor beta chains presented below share a single source sample, sequenced in a study of T-cell reconstitution after alpha-beta-depleted transplantation in children. Unique molecular identifiers featured in how the TCRbeta library was prepared. MiXCR was run by TCRdb on the PCR reads, yielding one entry per CDR3 protein. The sample has around 110,000 distinct CDR3 sequences; about 9.4% are singletons. Sequencing was performed on PBMCs, taken before TCRalphabeta/CD19-depleted stem cell transplant. The receptors originated from a boy aged 2-9 years with acute lymphoblastic leukemia, due to receive a stem cell transplant.

In this sample, this clonotype turned up a few times. The J gene is TRBJ2-1, the V gene TRBV29-1; possible D gene TRBD1, 6 bases. V lost 6 bases, J lost 8 bases, and 20 bases lay in between. Germline CDR1 reads SQVTM; CDR2 reads ANQGSEA. The CDR3 loop spans 14 amino acids. CDR3 in DNA: TGCAGCGTGGCCGGGGCAGGGGATTTACATGAGCAGTTCTTC. Protein: CSVAGAGDLHEQFF.

This clonotype was seen many times. V gene TRBV5-4 combines with J gene TRBJ2-3; the D gene is possibly TRBD1 (5 bases). Germline values: CDR1 SGHNT, CDR2 YYREEE (reference sequence). The CDR3 is 15 residues long. V was trimmed by 1 base and J by 0 bases, leaving 9 bases between them. CDR3 sequence reads: CASSLWGGSTDTQYF. CDR3 in DNA: TGTGCCAGCAGCTTGTGGGGCGGTAGCACAGATACGCAGTATTTT. The full variable domain, completed using reference TRBV5-4 and TRBJ2-3, is ETGVTQSPTHLIKTRGQQVTLRCSSQSGHNTVSWYQQALGQGPQFIFQYYREEENGRGNFPPRFSGLQFPNYSSELNVNALELDDSALYLCASSLWGGSTDTQYFGPGTRLTVL.

This clonotype was detected only a few times. V usage is TRBV5-1 and J usage is TRBJ2-3; 10 nucleotides align to TRBD2. Germline V gene sequence: CDR1 SGHRS, CDR2 YFSETQ. J lost 7 bases, V lost 4 bases, and 6 bases had no gene match. CDR3 length equals 14 residues. CDR3 bases: TGCGCCAGCAGCGGTGGACTAGCGGTGAATACGCAGTATTTT. It yields the protein CASSGGLAVNTQYF.

The table lists this clonotype with a few counts. The J gene is TRBJ1-1, the V gene TRBV6-1; D might be TRBD1 (5 bases). Germline V CDR1 and CDR2: MNHNS, SASEGT. V was trimmed by 6 bases and J by 5 bases, leaving 19 bases between them. The CDR3 spans 15 residues. CDR3 loop: CASSDEGFARTEAFF. The CDR3 nucleotides are TGTGCCAGCAGCGACGAGGGGTTTGCCAGAACTGAAGCTTTCTTT.

This clonotype has a handful of counts. V gene TRBV7-9 combines with J gene TRBJ2-3; D not resolved. The CDR3 has 10 residues. V shed 5 bases and J shed 9 bases, with 6 bases lying between them. The V gene's germline CDR1 is SEHNR and CDR2 FQNEAQ (reference sequence). CDR3 DNA sequence: TGTGCCAGCAGCGGGGTGACGCAGTATTTT. This gives the protein CASSGVTQYF.

A few counts support this clonotype. The V and J genes are TRBV5-1 and TRBJ2-1, with D perhaps being TRBD1 or TRBD2 (6 bases each). V shed 6 bases and J shed 6 bases, with 19 bases lying between them. This CDR3 comprises 15 residues. Germline loops: CDR1 SGHRS, CDR2 YFSETQ. The CDR3 nucleotides are TGCGCCAGCATGATCATTGGGGGGCGTCTCAATGAGCAGTTCTTC. This sequence encodes CASMIIGGRLNEQFF.

The chain links TRBV20-1 to TRBJ2-4, with a tentative D call TRBD1 (5 bases). Germline CDR1 reads DFQATT; CDR2 reads SNEGSKA (reference sequence). The CDR3 runs 15 residues. The V end was cut by 0 bases, the J end by 4 bases, with 13 bases between. Here the CDR3 DNA reads TGCAGTGCTAGAGATCATACAGGCCAGAAAAACATTCAGTACTTC. Residues: CSARDHTGQKNIQYF.

Concerning this clonotype: Relative to the germline gene, one junction end is altered; a read error may explain this. The V gene is TRBV20-1, the J gene TRBJ2-2, with TRBD2 matching 10 bases. The CDR3 totals 14 residues. Germline V gene lookup returns CDR1 DFQATT and CDR2 SNEGSKA (reference sequence). The CDR3 sequence: CSARAGGGAGELFF. As DNA, the CDR3 is TGCAGTGCCAGAGCGGGAGGGGGAGCCGGGGAGCTGTTTTTT.

This clonotype came up many times. The V and J genes are TRBV27 and TRBJ2-7; D gene ambiguous. Germline V gene sequence: CDR1 MNHEY, CDR2 SMNVEV (reference sequence). The CDR3 has 13 amino acids. The V gene lost 6 bases and the J gene lost 3 bases, with 12 bases spanning the gap. The CDR3 region is CASRVGSNYEQYF. For the CDR3, the DNA is TGTGCCAGCAGGGTCGGCAGCAACTACGAGCAGTACTTC.

This clonotype has more than one count but fewer than ten. The chain combines TRBV5-1 with TRBJ2-1, with 9 bases aligning to TRBD2. The CDR3 runs to 17 residues. Germline V gene sequence: CDR1 SGHRS, CDR2 YFSETQ. Unmatched junction bases numbered 17, after V lost 3 bases and J lost 10 bases. In DNA form, the CDR3 reads TGCGCCAGCAGCTCTACTTTTTCTAGCGGGATATTACAAGAGCAGTTCTTC. Its translation is CASSSTFSSGILQEQFF.

In its sample, this clonotype was seen many times. V is TRBV5-1 and J is TRBJ2-7, with D uncertain. The CDR3 length is 13 residues. Germline CDR1 is SGHRS and CDR2 is YFSETQ. V lost 0 bases and J 2 bases, leaving 6 bases between the germline ends. The CDR3 DNA reads as TGCGCCAGCAGCTTGGCACAAACCTACGAGCAGTACTTC. Its protein is CASSLAQTYEQYF.

A few counts support this clonotype. The chain joins TRBV2 to TRBJ2-7; the D is unclear. This CDR3 has 14 amino acids. Trimming cost V 6 bases and J 3 bases, with 15 bases left between them. Germline V gives CDR1 SNHLY, CDR2 FYNNEI. This CDR3 is CASRDQRRVYEQYF. For the CDR3, the DNA is TGTGCCAGCAGAGACCAGCGTCGGGTCTACGAGCAGTACTTC. The full variable domain, with the rest looked up from reference TRBV2 and TRBJ2-7, is EPEVTQTPSHQVTQMGQEVILRCVPISNHLYFYWYRQILGQKVEFLVSFYNNEISEKSEIFDDQFSVERPDGSNFTLKIRSTKLEDSAMYFCASRDQRRVYEQYFGPGTRLTVT.

There are a few counts of this clonotype. CDR3 coding DNA: TGTGCCAGCAGCTTAGTAGGCGGGGAAGGGGAAAAACTGTTTTTT. This gives the protein CASSLVGGEGEKLFF. V is TRBV7-2 and J is TRBJ1-4; no clear D gene. The germline V gene encodes CDR1 SGHTA and CDR2 FQGNSA. This CDR3 is built from 15 residues. The germline V and J ends were trimmed by 1 base and 8 bases, with 14 bases remaining between them.

The chain links TRBV11-2 to TRBJ2-3; D unclear. V lost 0 bases and J lost 2, with 9 bases in between. This CDR3 comprises 15 residues. Germline loops: CDR1 SGHAT, CDR2 FQNNGV. This CDR3 is CASSLDGDATDTQYF. The CDR3 nucleotides are TGTGCCAGCAGCTTAGATGGTGATGCCACAGATACGCAGTATTTT.

This clonotype was seen a handful of times. The chain employs TRBV20-1 and TRBJ2-4, with 10 nucleotides matching TRBD2. CDR1 and CDR2 (germline): DFQATT, SNEGSKA (reference sequence). V dropped 0 bases and J dropped 0; count of bases not matched to a gene: 11. The CDR3 is 19 residues long. CDR3 sequence reads: CSARDLLAGVTLAKNIQYF. The CDR3 coding sequence is TGCAGTGCTAGAGATCTTCTAGCGGGGGTAACTCTAGCCAAAAACATTCAGTACTTC.